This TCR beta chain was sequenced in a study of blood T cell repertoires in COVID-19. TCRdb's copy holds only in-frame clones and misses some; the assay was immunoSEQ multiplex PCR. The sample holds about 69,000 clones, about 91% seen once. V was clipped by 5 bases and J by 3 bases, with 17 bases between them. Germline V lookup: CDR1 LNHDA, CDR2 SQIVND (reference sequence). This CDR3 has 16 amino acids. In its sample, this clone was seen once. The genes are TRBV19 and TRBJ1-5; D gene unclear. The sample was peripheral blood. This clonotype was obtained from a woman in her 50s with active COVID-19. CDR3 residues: CASSYRLGETNQPQHF. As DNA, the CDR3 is TGTGCCAGTAGTTATCGACTCGGGGAGACCAATCAGCCCCAGCATTTT.